The rows below give T cell receptor beta chains drawn from one sample of a study of Graves' ophthalmopathy and Graves' hyperthyroidism. TCRdb ran MiXCR on the multiplex PCR reads and lists one entry per CDR3 protein. The sample lists hundreds of thousands of distinct CDR3 sequences; roughly two fifths were seen once. Sequencing used peripheral blood. The receptors were sampled from an adult man with Graves' ophthalmopathy. CDR3s include the opening cysteine and the closing phenylalanine or tryptophan. Fields, in order: D gene, V gene, J gene, clone size, CDR3 protein, CDR3 DNA. A D gene is named only where the DNA matches it firmly. Rows give clone size only sometimes, using once, few, many, or a class for an expanded clone.

D gene: TRBD1
V gene: TRBV12-3/TRBV12-4
J gene: TRBJ1-5
clone size: .
CDR3 protein: CASRTGVMQPQHF
CDR3 DNA: TGTGCCAGCAGAACAGGGGTCATGCAGCCCCAGCATTTT

D gene: .
V gene: TRBV20-1
J gene: TRBJ1-5
clone size: .
CDR3 protein: CSARQGSGSNQPQHF
CDR3 DNA: TGCAGTGCTAGACAGGGGTCTGGGAGCAATCAGCCCCAGCATTTT

D gene: TRBD1
V gene: TRBV24-1
J gene: TRBJ2-7
clone size: .
CDR3 protein: CATSAPDRGPEQYF
CDR3 DNA: TGTGCCACCAGTGCCCCGGACAGGGGGCCCGAGCAGTACTTC

D gene: .
V gene: TRBV29-1
J gene: TRBJ2-7
clone size: .
CDR3 protein: CSVVVGAWGVQYF
CDR3 DNA: TGCAGCGTTGTCGTCGGGGCCTGGGGGGTGCAGTACTTC

D gene: .
V gene: TRBV15
J gene: TRBJ1-2
clone size: many
CDR3 protein: CATSPYRGGDNYGYTF
CDR3 DNA: TGTGCCACCAGCCCTTATAGGGGGGGGGACAACTATGGCTACACCTTC

D gene: TRBD1
V gene: TRBV7-9
J gene: TRBJ1-6
clone size: many
CDR3 protein: CASSWSIRTGLDSPLHF
CDR3 DNA: TGTGCCAGCAGCTGGAGCATCCGGACAGGGTTGGATTCACCCCTCCACTTT

D gene: .
V gene: TRBV2
J gene: TRBJ1-6
clone size: once
CDR3 protein: CASSDPREGSPLHF
CDR3 DNA: TGTGCCAGCAGTGATCCGCGTGAGGGTTCACCCCTCCACTTT

D gene: TRBD1
V gene: TRBV7-9
J gene: TRBJ1-2
clone size: many
CDR3 protein: CASSSPEHRGGGYTF
CDR3 DNA: TGTGCCAGCAGCTCCCCCGAGCACAGGGGGGGTGGCTACACCTTC

D gene: .
V gene: TRBV7-9
J gene: TRBJ1-1
clone size: many
CDR3 protein: CASSFQSGGNTEAFF
CDR3 DNA: TGTGCCAGCAGCTTCCAATCGGGGGGGAACACTGAAGCTTTCTTT

D gene: TRBD2
V gene: TRBV9
J gene: TRBJ2-5
clone size: many
CDR3 protein: CASSGGLAGGETQYF
CDR3 DNA: TGTGCCAGCAGCGGGGGACTAGCGGGAGGAGAGACCCAGTACTTC

D gene: TRBD1
V gene: TRBV7-2
J gene: TRBJ1-3
clone size: .
CDR3 protein: CASSPSGTGNSGNTIYF
CDR3 DNA: TGTGCCAGCAGCCCGTCGGGGACAGGAAACTCTGGAAACACCATATATTTT

D gene: .
V gene: TRBV20-1
J gene: TRBJ1-1
clone size: .
CDR3 protein: CSAVGTLNTEAFF
CDR3 DNA: TGCAGTGCTGTCGGGACACTGAACACTGAAGCTTTCTTT

D gene: .
V gene: TRBV10-2
J gene: TRBJ1-5
clone size: .
CDR3 protein: CASSDGGGYSNQPQHF
CDR3 DNA: TGCGCCAGCAGTGACGGGGGGGGATATAGCAATCAGCCCCAGCATTTT

D gene: .
V gene: TRBV5-6
J gene: TRBJ1-2
clone size: many
CDR3 protein: CARIRRDYGYTF
CDR3 DNA: TGTGCCAGGATAAGAAGAGACTATGGCTACACCTTC

D gene: .
V gene: TRBV7-9
J gene: TRBJ2-7
clone size: few
CDR3 protein: CASSLGRGTAEQYF
CDR3 DNA: TGTGCCAGCAGCTTAGGCCGGGGGACAGCCGAGCAGTACTTC

D gene: TRBD1
V gene: TRBV9
J gene: TRBJ2-5
clone size: few
CDR3 protein: CAWSDTGGAGKETQYF
CDR3 DNA: TGTGCCTGGAGTGATACAGGGGGCGCCGGGAAAGAGACCCAGTACTTC

D gene: .
V gene: TRBV19
J gene: TRBJ2-7
clone size: .
CDR3 protein: CASSIAAPTGGFEQYF
CDR3 DNA: TGTGCCAGTAGTATAGCCGCACCCACCGGAGGGTTCGAGCAGTACTTC

D gene: TRBD1
V gene: TRBV29-1
J gene: TRBJ1-4
clone size: .
CDR3 protein: CSGGQGGSSEEKLFF
CDR3 DNA: TGCAGCGGCGGACAGGGCGGTAGTTCTGAGGAAAAACTGTTTTTT

D gene: .
V gene: TRBV10-3
J gene: TRBJ1-1
clone size: .
CDR3 protein: CATQAGLTEAFF
CDR3 DNA: TGTGCCACACAGGCAGGGCTTACTGAAGCTTTCTTT

D gene: .
V gene: TRBV29-1
J gene: TRBJ1-1
clone size: many
CDR3 protein: CSAGLATEAFF
CDR3 DNA: TGCAGCGCCGGACTCGCCACTGAAGCTTTCTTT

D gene: .
V gene: TRBV2
J gene: TRBJ1-2
clone size: few
CDR3 protein: CASNQFQTDNYGYTF
CDR3 DNA: TGTGCCAGCAACCAATTCCAGACAGATAACTATGGCTACACCTTC

D gene: .
V gene: TRBV2
J gene: TRBJ1-2
clone size: .
CDR3 protein: CASSEARSARSYTF
CDR3 DNA: TGTGCCAGCAGTGAAGCGCGGTCGGCCCGGAGCTACACCTTC

D gene: .
V gene: TRBV7-9
J gene: TRBJ2-2
clone size: .
CDR3 protein: CASSRGSTDTGELFF
CDR3 DNA: TGTGCCAGCAGCCGGGGAAGCACTGACACCGGGGAGCTGTTTTTT

D gene: .
V gene: TRBV13
J gene: TRBJ1-5
clone size: .
CDR3 protein: CASSVEGQVGQPQHF
CDR3 DNA: TGTGCCAGCAGCGTTGAAGGCCAGGTCGGACAGCCCCAGCATTTT

D gene: TRBD1
V gene: TRBV24-1
J gene: TRBJ1-1
clone size: .
CDR3 protein: CASIPRGLNTEAFF
CDR3 DNA: TGTGCCAGCATCCCCAGGGGGTTGAACACTGAAGCTTTCTTT

D gene: .
V gene: TRBV7-2
J gene: TRBJ2-7
clone size: .
CDR3 protein: CAWSGQADEQYF
CDR3 DNA: TGTGCCTGGAGTGGTCAAGCAGACGAGCAGTACTTC

D gene: .
V gene: TRBV2
J gene: TRBJ2-7
clone size: .
CDR3 protein: CASLPGLVKQYF
CDR3 DNA: TGTGCTAGCTTACCTGGTCTCGTGAAGCAGTACTTC

D gene: .
V gene: TRBV5-1
J gene: TRBJ1-3
clone size: .
CDR3 protein: CASSVASSGNTIYF
CDR3 DNA: TGCGCCAGCAGCGTGGCAAGCTCTGGAAACACCATATATTTT

D gene: TRBD1
V gene: TRBV7-9
J gene: TRBJ2-2
clone size: once
CDR3 protein: CATSRGQGAWTGELFF
CDR3 DNA: TGTGCCACCAGCAGAGGACAGGGGGCATGGACCGGGGAGCTGTTTTTT

D gene: .
V gene: TRBV6-1
J gene: TRBJ2-5
clone size: .
CDR3 protein: CASSELALETQYF
CDR3 DNA: TGTGCCAGCAGTGAATTGGCCTTAGAGACCCAGTACTTC

D gene: TRBD1
V gene: TRBV9
J gene: TRBJ1-1
clone size: few
CDR3 protein: CASSVAGGSEAFF
CDR3 DNA: TGTGCCAGCAGCGTAGCAGGGGGCTCCGAAGCTTTCTTT

D gene: TRBD1
V gene: TRBV2
J gene: TRBJ1-5
clone size: .
CDR3 protein: CASRGTGAGVQPQHF
CDR3 DNA: TGTGCCAGCAGGGGAACAGGGGCAGGCGTTCAGCCCCAGCATTTT

D gene: .
V gene: TRBV14
J gene: TRBJ2-2
clone size: many
CDR3 protein: CASSQARNTGELFF
CDR3 DNA: TGTGCCAGCAGCCAAGCCAGGAACACCGGGGAGCTGTTTTTT

D gene: .
V gene: TRBV15
J gene: TRBJ2-6
clone size: .
CDR3 protein: CATSLSISGANVLTF
CDR3 DNA: TGTGCCACCAGTTTATCGATCTCTGGGGCCAACGTCCTGACTTTC

D gene: TRBD1
V gene: TRBV5-1
J gene: TRBJ1-4
clone size: many
CDR3 protein: CASSTATGGDEKLFF
CDR3 DNA: TGCGCCAGCAGCACCGCGACAGGGGGCGATGAAAAACTGTTTTTT

D gene: .
V gene: TRBV7-9
J gene: TRBJ1-2
clone size: few
CDR3 protein: CASSLVTRGDYGYTF
CDR3 DNA: TGTGCCAGCAGCTTGGTCACGAGGGGAGACTATGGCTACACCTTC

D gene: .
V gene: TRBV10-3
J gene: TRBJ1-1
clone size: .
CDR3 protein: CASSPRDQVKAFF
CDR3 DNA: TGTGCCAGCAGTCCCCGGGATCAGGTGAAGGCTTTCTTT

D gene: .
V gene: TRBV20-1
J gene: TRBJ2-7
clone size: .
CDR3 protein: CSARVPRRRAGVYEQYF
CDR3 DNA: TGCAGTGCTAGAGTCCCCCGGCGGAGGGCCGGGGTGTACGAGCAGTACTTC

D gene: TRBD1
V gene: TRBV19
J gene: TRBJ2-5
clone size: few
CDR3 protein: CASSMGTVVQETQYF
CDR3 DNA: TGTGCCAGTAGTATGGGGACAGTCGTACAAGAGACCCAGTACTTC

D gene: .
V gene: TRBV10-3
J gene: TRBJ2-7
clone size: many
CDR3 protein: CAIRARLIRADEQYF
CDR3 DNA: TGTGCCATCAGGGCGCGTCTGATAAGGGCCGACGAGCAGTACTTC

D gene: .
V gene: TRBV7-2
J gene: TRBJ1-6
clone size: .
CDR3 protein: CASSRTRAESPLHF
CDR3 DNA: TGTGCCAGTAGTCGGACCCGGGCGGAGTCACCCCTCCACTTT

D gene: TRBD1
V gene: TRBV20-1
J gene: TRBJ1-2
clone size: few
CDR3 protein: CSARETTGPKDGYTF
CDR3 DNA: TGCAGTGCTAGGGAAACGACAGGGCCAAAAGATGGCTACACCTTC

D gene: .
V gene: TRBV7-9
J gene: TRBJ1-2
clone size: many
CDR3 protein: CASSSPSDGDYGYTF
CDR3 DNA: TGTGCCAGCAGCTCCCCATCCGACGGAGACTATGGCTACACCTTC

D gene: .
V gene: TRBV2
J gene: TRBJ2-7
clone size: .
CDR3 protein: CASSRGGSGAYEQYF
CDR3 DNA: TGTGCCAGCTCCAGGGGCGGGAGTGGGGCCTACGAGCAGTACTTC

D gene: TRBD1
V gene: TRBV11-2
J gene: TRBJ1-1
clone size: few
CDR3 protein: CASRAGTGGLAFF
CDR3 DNA: TGTGCCAGCAGAGCCGGGACAGGGGGTTTGGCTTTCTTT

D gene: TRBD1
V gene: TRBV7-9
J gene: TRBJ1-2
clone size: once
CDR3 protein: CASSSRDRYFLSGYTF
CDR3 DNA: TGTGCCAGCAGCTCCCGGGACAGATACTTTCTCTCTGGCTACACCTTC

D gene: .
V gene: TRBV11-2
J gene: TRBJ2-5
clone size: .
CDR3 protein: CASSLYYNPKAETQYF
CDR3 DNA: TGTGCCAGCAGCTTATATTACAACCCTAAGGCAGAGACCCAGTACTTC

D gene: .
V gene: TRBV24-1
J gene: TRBJ2-3
clone size: .
CDR3 protein: CATSDPRQRTNTDTQYF
CDR3 DNA: TGTGCCACCAGTGACCCTCGACAGAGGACAAACACAGATACGCAGTATTTT

D gene: .
V gene: TRBV19
J gene: TRBJ2-5
clone size: many
CDR3 protein: CASSLDRRQETQYF
CDR3 DNA: TGTGCCAGTAGTCTGGACAGACGGCAAGAGACCCAGTACTTC

D gene: .
V gene: TRBV25-1
J gene: TRBJ2-1
clone size: few
CDR3 protein: CASSEGADEQFF
CDR3 DNA: TGTGCCAGCAGTGAGGGGGCAGATGAGCAGTTCTTC

D gene: TRBD2
V gene: TRBV5-1
J gene: TRBJ2-7
clone size: few
CDR3 protein: CASSIGLAQGYEQYF
CDR3 DNA: TGCGCCAGCAGCATAGGACTAGCTCAGGGCTACGAGCAGTACTTC

D gene: .
V gene: TRBV7-9
J gene: TRBJ2-7
clone size: .
CDR3 protein: CASSPLLYYEQYF
CDR3 DNA: TGTGCCAGCAGCCCCCTCCTCTACTACGAGCAGTACTTC

D gene: .
V gene: TRBV25-1
J gene: TRBJ1-5
clone size: many
CDR3 protein: CASSETVGTPQHF
CDR3 DNA: TGTGCCAGCAGTGAAACGGTGGGGACGCCCCAGCATTTT

D gene: .
V gene: TRBV10-3
J gene: TRBJ2-6
clone size: .
CDR3 protein: CASSEQTASGANVLTF
CDR3 DNA: TGTGCCAGCAGTGAGCAGACGGCCTCTGGGGCCAACGTCCTGACTTTC

D gene: TRBD1
V gene: TRBV2
J gene: TRBJ2-7
clone size: .
CDR3 protein: CASSFWDQGVGYEQYF
CDR3 DNA: TGTGCCAGCAGTTTTTGGGACCAGGGGGTCGGCTACGAGCAGTACTTC

D gene: .
V gene: TRBV20-1
J gene: TRBJ2-7
clone size: few
CDR3 protein: CSALRTNPYEQYF
CDR3 DNA: TGCAGTGCTTTGAGGACTAACCCCTACGAGCAGTACTTC

D gene: .
V gene: TRBV7-9
J gene: TRBJ1-5
clone size: few
CDR3 protein: CASSLSGDANQPQHF
CDR3 DNA: TGTGCCAGCAGCTTAAGTGGGGATGCCAATCAGCCCCAGCATTTT